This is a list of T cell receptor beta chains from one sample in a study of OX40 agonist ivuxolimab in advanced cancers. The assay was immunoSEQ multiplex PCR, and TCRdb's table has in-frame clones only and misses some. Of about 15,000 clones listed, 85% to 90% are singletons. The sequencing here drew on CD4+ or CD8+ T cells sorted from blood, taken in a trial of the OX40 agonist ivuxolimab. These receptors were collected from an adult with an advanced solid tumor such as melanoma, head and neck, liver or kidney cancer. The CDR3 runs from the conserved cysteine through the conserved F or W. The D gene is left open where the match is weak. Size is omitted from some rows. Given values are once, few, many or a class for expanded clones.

TGTGCCAGTAGGGAAGACAGTTTCTCTGGAAACACCATATATTTT	CASREDSFSGNTIYF	TRBV19	TRBJ1-3	15	NA	NA
TGTGCCAGCAGCTGGGGACGGCTCTATGGCTACACCTTC	CASSWGRLYGYTF	TRBV6-5	TRBJ1-2	13	NA	NA
TGTGCCAGCAGTTATACAGGGTCTGAAGCTTTCTTT	CASSYTGSEAFF	TRBV6-5	TRBJ1-1	12	NA	once
TGTGCCACCAGCATCTCCGGGACAGGGACAGATACGCAGTATTTT	CATSISGTGTDTQYF	TRBV15	TRBJ2-3	15	TRBD1	NA
TGTGCCAGTAGTAACAGGGGATTGGGTAATGGCTACACCTTC	CASSNRGLGNGYTF	TRBV19	TRBJ1-2	14	TRBD1	NA
TGCGCCAGCAGCTCCGGACAGGGAGCGGAAGCTTTCTTT	CASSSGQGAEAFF	TRBV5-1	TRBJ1-1	13	TRBD1	NA
TGCAGCGTTGACGACGGATCCTTCACTGAAGCTTTCTTT	CSVDDGSFTEAFF	TRBV29-1	TRBJ1-1	13	NA	NA
TGTGCCAGCTCATCCGGGACAGGCGGATCACCCCTCCACTTT	CASSSGTGGSPLHF	TRBV18	TRBJ1-6	14	TRBD1	NA
TGTGCCAGTAGTATAATTGGCAATCAGCCCCAGCATTTT	CASSIIGNQPQHF	TRBV19	TRBJ1-5	13	NA	NA
TGTGCCAGCTCCCCGAGGAGGGGAGGTGAAAAACTGTTTTTT	CASSPRRGGEKLFF	TRBV18	TRBJ1-4	14	NA	NA
TGCGCCAGCAGTCAATCCGGGACTCTGTGCTTC	CASSQSGTLCF	TRBV23-1	TRBJ2-7	11	NA	few
TGTGCCAGCAGCTTAGGGGGTAGGGAGACCCAGTACTTC	CASSLGGRETQYF	TRBV7-2	TRBJ2-5	13	NA	NA
TGTGCCAGCATTAAAGCGGGGACGGAGGAGCAGTTCTTC	CASIKAGTEEQFF	TRBV6-5	TRBJ2-1	13	TRBD2	once
TGCAGTGCTAGAGATGACCAGAAGTGCACCTTC	CSARDDQKCTF	TRBV20-1	TRBJ1-2	11	NA	NA
TGTGCCAGCAGTGAAAGGGAGCTAGCGGGGAAGAACAATGAGCAGTTCTTC	CASSERELAGKNNEQFF	TRBV6-1	TRBJ2-1	17	TRBD2	NA
TGTGCCAGCAGTGGCCAAGAGACCCAGTACTTC	CASSGQETQYF	TRBV2	TRBJ2-5	11	NA	NA
TGTGCCAGCAGCTTGTCTCCAGGGATGAACACTGAAGCTTTCTTT	CASSLSPGMNTEAFF	TRBV5-4	TRBJ1-1	15	NA	NA
TGTGCCAGCAGCTTAGATGGGACACCTACCTACGAGCAGTACTTC	CASSLDGTPTYEQYF	TRBV7-9	TRBJ2-7	15	NA	NA
TGTGCCAGCAGCTACAGTAACAACTATGGCTACACCTTC	CASSYSNNYGYTF	TRBV7-9	TRBJ1-2	13	NA	NA
TGCGCCAGCAGCTTCCTACGGGGCCCAGATACGCAGTATTTT	CASSFLRGPDTQYF	TRBV5-1	TRBJ2-3	14	NA	NA
TGTGCCAGCAGCATTGGGGGGTCTAATTCACCCCTCCACTTT	CASSIGGSNSPLHF	TRBV5-4	TRBJ1-6	14	NA	few
TGTGCCAGCAGCCTACCCGGACGGATCTCTGGAAACACCATATATTTT	CASSLPGRISGNTIYF	TRBV11-2	TRBJ1-3	16	NA	NA
TGTGCCAGCAGCGATCAGGGGTGGGACACTGAAGCTTTCTTT	CASSDQGWDTEAFF	TRBV7-6	TRBJ1-1	14	NA	NA
TGTGCCAGCAGCTTAGCTGGGGCCACTGAAGCTTTCTTT	CASSLAGATEAFF	TRBV11-2	TRBJ1-1	13	NA	NA
TGTGCCAGCAGCCAAGATTTAAGAGGACTAGGGGGCACAGATACGCAGTATTTT	CASSQDLRGLGGTDTQYF	TRBV4-2	TRBJ2-3	18	TRBD2	NA
TGTGCCAGCTCGAAAGAATCAGGGGGCAATTCACCCCTCCACTTT	CASSKESGGNSPLHF	TRBV7-2	TRBJ1-6	15	TRBD1	few
TGTGCCAGCAGCTTGGGTGGGGGTGATCAGCCCCAGCATTTT	CASSLGGGDQPQHF	TRBV5-5	TRBJ1-5	14	NA	NA
TGTGCCAGCAGTGTCCTAAGGGTTTGGAACACTGAAGCTTTCTTT	CASSVLRVWNTEAFF	TRBV2	TRBJ1-1	15	NA	once